Listed below are T cell receptor beta chains from one sample, sequenced in a study of T cells in Graves' hyperthyroidism and ophthalmopathy. Each CDR3 protein is one row after TCRdb ran MiXCR on the multiplex PCR reads. The data show a few hundred thousand distinct CDR3 sequences, 20% to 30% seen once. The sequenced material came from blood. These receptors came from a man in his forties or fifties with Graves' hyperthyroidism. Each CDR3 is given with its conserved first and last residue. The D gene is left open where the match is weak. A row's size may be missing; if present it is once, few, many or a size class.

>TRBV7-2|TRBD1|TRBJ2-7|many
CASSWDRGYEQYF
TGTGCCAGCAGTTGGGACAGGGGCTACGAGCAGTACTTC
>TRBV3-1|NA|TRBJ1-1|many
CASSQGSFRRTEAFF
TGTGCCAGCAGCCAAGGCTCCTTTCGACGCACTGAAGCTTTCTTT
>TRBV20-1|TRBD2|TRBJ2-7|many
CSARTSYEQYF
TGCAGTGCCCGGACTAGCTACGAGCAGTACTTC
>TRBV30|TRBD1|TRBJ2-7|few
CAWSAGQGHEQYF
TGTGCCTGGAGTGCGGGACAGGGACACGAGCAGTACTTC
>TRBV20-1|NA|TRBJ2-5|many
CSARGETQYF
TGCAGTGCTAGGGGTGAGACCCAGTACTTC
>TRBV7-9|NA|TRBJ2-7|many
CASSLAIGSYEQYF
TGTGCCAGCAGCTTAGCGATCGGGAGCTACGAGCAGTACTTC
>TRBV3-1|NA|TRBJ1-4|few
CASSPTRSNEKLFF
TGTGCCAGCAGTCCGACAAGGAGTAATGAAAAACTGTTTTTT
>TRBV6-1|NA|TRBJ2-7|many
CASSTAHGGQYF
TGTGCCAGCAGTACCGCCCACGGAGGGCAGTACTTC
>TRBV7-2|TRBD2|TRBJ2-3|few
CASSTGLAGGGTQYF
TGTGCCAGCAGCACCGGACTAGCGGGAGGGGGTACGCAGTATTTT
>TRBV5-1|TRBD1|TRBJ2-1|NA
CASSLGTGAYNEQFF
TGCGCCAGCAGCCTCGGGACAGGAGCTTACAATGAGCAGTTCTTC
>TRBV11-2|NA|TRBJ2-1|many
CASSVLGEEQFF
TGTGCCAGCAGCGTCTTAGGGGAGGAGCAGTTCTTC
>TRBV19|NA|TRBJ2-5|NA
CASSRDLGSETQYF
TGTGCCAGTAGTCGGGACTTAGGCTCGGAGACCCAGTACTTC
>TRBV29-1|NA|TRBJ2-5|few
CSGGELRETQYF
TGCAGCGGAGGGGAACTTCGTGAGACCCAGTACTTC
>TRBV12-3/TRBV12-4|NA|TRBJ1-2|few
CASSPQASPYGYTF
TGTGCCAGCAGTCCACAGGCCTCCCCCTATGGCTACACCTTC
>TRBV20-1|TRBD2|TRBJ2-5|many
CSARREGRGETQYF
TGCAGTGCCCGCCGGGAGGGGCGAGGAGAGACCCAGTACTTC
>TRBV4-1|NA|TRBJ1-3|NA
CASSQGDRTSRNTIYF
TGCGCCAGCAGCCAAGGGGACCGAACGTCTCGAAACACCATATATTTT
>TRBV7-6|TRBD1|TRBJ2-3|NA
CASSLEGGSGTDTQYF
TGTGCCAGCAGCCTCGAAGGGGGCTCGGGCACAGATACGCAGTATTTT
>TRBV28|TRBD2|TRBJ2-5|NA
CASRTLSGRGETQYF
TGTGCCAGCAGAACCCTTAGCGGGAGGGGCGAGACCCAGTACTTC
>TRBV20-1|NA|TRBJ2-4|NA
CSTVEGSAKNIQYF
TGCAGTACAGTGGAGGGTTCGGCCAAAAACATTCAGTACTTC
>TRBV3-1|NA|TRBJ2-2|many
CASSRTVSTGELFF
TGTGCCAGCAGTCGAACAGTGTCTACCGGGGAGCTGTTTTTT
>TRBV19|TRBD2|TRBJ2-3|NA
CASSTVAGATDTQYF
TGTGCCAGTAGTACCGTAGCGGGAGCCACAGATACGCAGTATTTT
>TRBV12-3/TRBV12-4|NA|TRBJ2-4|NA
CASSGLGGNIQYF
TGTGCCAGCAGTGGTCTTGGGGGGAACATTCAGTACTTC
>TRBV24-1|NA|TRBJ2-5|NA
CATSDPDRFQETQYF
TGTGCCACCAGTGACCCGGACCGGTTCCAAGAGACCCAGTACTTC
>TRBV12-3/TRBV12-4|NA|TRBJ2-5|many
CASSFGDGTQYF
TGTGCCAGCAGTTTCGGGGATGGCACCCAGTACTTC
>TRBV5-1|TRBD1|TRBJ2-7|many
CASSLGDSTGQYF
TGCGCCAGCAGCTTAGGGGACAGTACTGGGCAGTACTTC
>TRBV11-2|NA|TRBJ2-3|NA
CASSLGRTYTDTQYF
TGTGCCAGCAGCTTGGGTAGGACGTACACAGATACGCAGTATTTT
>TRBV11-2|NA|TRBJ1-2|NA
CASSLGRASGGYTF
TGTGCCAGCAGCTTAGGCAGGGCCTCCGGCGGCTACACCTTC